This T cell receptor (beta chain) was identified in a study of identical twins. Whole-study findings and limits: Analyses of zero insertions could be partly confounded by invariant MAIT and iNKT cells. The models systematically underestimated how much out-of-frame TCR alpha was shared in monozygotic twins.

On this clonotype: What it binds is not known.

Germline values: CDR1 SGHNT, CDR2 YENEEA. The CDR3 has 15 amino acids. The V segment lost 6 bases and the J segment 9 bases; nucleotides outside the gene matches: 13. Template switching introduced a universal primer site, and the cDNA bore unique molecular identifiers. TCRdb reanalysed the 5' RACE reads using MiXCR and keeps one entry per CDR3 protein. There are about 18,000 distinct CDR3 sequences in the sample; roughly 69% occur only once, and over 4.5% lies in the top ten. Sequencing was done on a sample of memory (CD45RO+) T cells sorted from blood. The TCR was taken from a woman under 30 in good health. This table probably holds off-target reads from a library built for another chain. The chain carries TRBV11-3 and TRBJ2-1; TRBD1 aligns across 8 bases. The CDR3 loop is CASSQQGVVGGEQFF. CDR3 in DNA: TGTGCCAGCAGTCAACAGGGGGTGGTGGGTGGTGAGCAGTTCTTC. Complete variable domain (other parts from reference TRBV11-3 and TRBJ2-1): EAGVVQSPRYKIIEKKQPVAFWCNPISGHNTLYWYLQNLGQGPELLIRYENEEAVDDSQLPKDRFSAERLKGVDSTLKIQPAELGDSAVYLCASSQQGVVGGEQFFGPGTRLTVL.